This record covers a single T cell receptor beta chain. Its antigen is unidentified. This CDR3 comprises 16 residues. V was pared by 7 bases and J by 4 bases, with 8 bases of the junction left unmatched. Germline-derived CDR1 and CDR2 are SNHLY and FYNNEI. Sequenced by immunoSEQ multiplex PCR; TCRdb stores in-frame clones only, minus some. This table has under 70,000 clones, 76% appearing once. The source of the sample is a study of T cell responses to AZD1222 COVID-19 vaccine. Findings and caveats of the study: Baseline seropositivity characterized only a handful of AZD1222 recipients.

The receptor was derived from an adult in good health. V is TRBV2 and J is TRBJ1-4; TRBD1 aligns across 11 bases. This sample comprised peripheral blood, obtained on day 0 of AZD1222 vaccination. CDR3 residues: CASTRTGGADNEKLFF. CDR3 in DNA: TGTGCCAGCACCCGGACAGGGGGCGCCGATAATGAAAAACTGTTTTTT.